This passage covers 28 T cell receptor beta chains from one sample sequenced in a study of blood T cell repertoires in COVID-19. TCRdb keeps only in-frame clones here, not all; method: immunoSEQ multiplex PCR. The repertoire holds over 40,000 clones, with roughly 86% as singletons. Material for sequencing was peripheral blood. These TCRs come from a man at least 80 years old with active COVID-19.

The chain carries TRBV19 and TRBJ2-7; 8 bases fit TRBD2. This CDR3 has 15 amino acids. Germline CDR1 LNHDA, CDR2 SQIVND (reference sequence). Trimming at V came to 7 bases and at J to 3 bases, leaving 11 bases not matched to a gene. Here the CDR3 reads CASTSGRSGFYEQYF. DNA of the CDR3: TGTGCCAGTACAAGCGGGAGAAGCGGATTCTACGAGCAGTACTTC.

This chain joins TRBV6-5 and TRBJ2-5, with a weak D call TRBD2 (5 bases). V lost 6 bases and J lost 5, with 7 bases in between. The CDR3 runs 11 residues. Germline values: CDR1 MNHEY, CDR2 SVGAGI. The CDR3 DNA follows: TGTGCCAGCAGCCGAGGGGAGACCCAGTACTTC. Its protein product is CASSRGETQYF.

The chain links TRBV9 to TRBJ1-3; D unclear. The V gene's germline CDR1 is SGDLS and CDR2 YYNGEE. V was trimmed by 0 bases and J by 5 bases, leaving 12 bases between them. This CDR3 comprises 15 residues. CDR3 amino acids: CASSVGIAARNTIYF. The CDR3 region has the DNA TGTGCCAGCAGCGTAGGTATCGCGGCAAGAAACACCATATATTTT.

The rearrangement joins TRBV7-2 to TRBJ2-1; 13 nucleotides match TRBD2. The CDR3 totals 16 residues. Trimming removed 2 bases from V and 8 bases from J; junction bases left unmatched: 6. CDR1 and CDR2 from the germline V gene are SGHTA and FQGNSA. The CDR3 bases are TGTGCCAGCAGCTTAAAAGGGACTAGCGGGAATGATGAGCAGTTCTTC. This encodes CASSLKGTSGNDEQFF. Full variable domain (rest looked up from reference TRBV7-2 and TRBJ2-1): GAGVSQSPSNKVTEKGKDVELRCDPISGHTALYWYRQSLGQGLEFLIYFQGNSAPDKSGLPSDRFSAERTGGSVSTLTIQRTQQEDSAVYLCASSLKGTSGNDEQFFGPGTRLTVL.

This chain connects TRBV7-9 to TRBJ2-3; 8 bases fit TRBD2. Trimming removed 0 bases from V and 2 bases from J; junction bases left unmatched: 4. CDR1 is SEHNR, CDR2 FQNEAQ, per germline (reference sequence). The CDR3 contains 16 residues. Written as DNA, the CDR3 is TGTGCCAGCAGCTTAGCGGAGCGGGAGCACACAGATACGCAGTATTTT. The encoded protein is CASSLAEREHTDTQYF.

This chain connects TRBV7-9 to TRBJ1-1; D is ambiguous. With 1 base removed from V and 3 bases from J, the gap between germline ends came to 9 bases. There are 14 residues in the CDR3. Germline lookup yields CDR1 SEHNR and CDR2 FQNEAQ (reference sequence). The CDR3 region has the DNA TGTGCCAGCAGCTTAGGAGGGCCGGACACTGAAGCTTTCTTT. This sequence encodes CASSLGGPDTEAFF. The whole variable domain, filled in from reference TRBV7-9 and TRBJ1-1, reads DTGVSQNPRHKITKRGQNVTFRCDPISEHNRLYWYRQTLGQGPEFLTYFQNEAQLEKSRLLSDRFSAERPKGSFSTLEIQRTEQGDSAMYLCASSLGGPDTEAFFGQGTRLTVV.

The rearrangement links TRBV9 to TRBJ1-1, with 10 nucleotides matching TRBD1. Germline V gene data show CDR1 as SGDLS and CDR2 as YYNGEE. The CDR3 is 24 amino acids. Trimming took 1 base from V and 1 from J; bases not matched to a gene: 28. The CDR3 loop reads CASSVRGTSVTLWGQGKWNTEAFF. The CDR3 DNA reads TGTGCCAGCAGCGTAAGGGGGACCTCTGTAACATTGTGGGGACAGGGGAAGTGGAACACTGAAGCTTTCTTT.

In this sample, this clone turned up a few times. The J gene is TRBJ1-2, the V gene TRBV6-6, with a tentative D call TRBD1 (6 bases). The CDR3 is 14 amino acids. Germline values: CDR1 MNHNY, CDR2 SVGAGI (reference sequence). V was shortened by 0 bases and J by 7 bases, with 12 bases between the two germline ends. The CDR3 sequence is CASSYSRGRGGYTF. Written as DNA, the CDR3 is TGTGCCAGCAGTTACTCGCGGGGGCGAGGTGGCTACACCTTC.

The chain recombines TRBV28 with TRBJ1-4, with a tentative D call TRBD1 (5 bases). The CDR3 is made up of 15 amino acids. Germline V CDR1 and CDR2: MDHEN, SYDVKM. Trimming stripped 6 bases from V and 0 bases from J, with 11 bases between. CDR3 nucleotides: TGTGCCAGCAGCCGCGACAGCACAACTAATGAAAAACTGTTTTTT. Residues: CASSRDSTTNEKLFF.

V and J are TRBV2 and TRBJ1-2, with 11 bases lining up with TRBD1. The CDR3 extends over 16 amino acids. Germline V CDR1 and CDR2: SNHLY, FYNNEI. J was trimmed by 0 bases and V by 2 bases; bases with no gene match: 2. The CDR3 DNA sequence: TGTGCCAGCAGTGAATGGGGACAGGGGGCTAACTATGGCTACACCTTC. This sequence encodes CASSEWGQGANYGYTF.

V usage is TRBV4-3 and J usage is TRBJ1-2; D not resolved. V lost 1 base to trimming and J lost 5 bases, with 17 bases between them. The CDR3 is 16 residues long. Germline CDR1 is LGHNA and CDR2 is YSLEER. In nucleotides, the CDR3 is TGCGCCAGCAGCCAAGCGGTGGGAGGGTCCGTTTATGGCTACACCTTC. Translated: CASSQAVGGSVYGYTF.

The chain couples TRBV2 to TRBJ2-7, with TRBD2 matching over 9 bases. In germline, CDR1 is SNHLY, CDR2 FYNNEI. With V trimmed by 9 bases and J by 1 base, 4 bases remained unmatched. The CDR3 runs to 13 residues. As DNA, the CDR3 is TGTGCCAGTAGCGGGAGTAAGTCCTACGAGCAGTACTTC. Amino acid sequence: CASSGSKSYEQYF.

The V gene is TRBV4-3, the J gene TRBJ1-4; D is undetermined. Trimming removed 0 bases at V and 4 bases at J, with 9 bases between. The CDR3 covers 15 residues. Germline lookup yields CDR1 LGHNA and CDR2 YSLEER. For the CDR3, the DNA is TGCGCCAGCAGCCAAGAGGTAGTGTTTAATGAAAAACTGTTTTTT. Translated: CASSQEVVFNEKLFF.

This clone was seen only once. V usage is TRBV15 and J usage is TRBJ2-3, with D hard to call. The CDR3 consists of 14 residues. Germline assignment: CDR1 LNHNV and CDR2 YYDKDF (reference sequence). Trimming pared 2 bases from V and 0 bases from J, leaving 6 bases between. Written as DNA, the CDR3 is TGTGCCACCAGCAGATTGGCTAGCACAGATACGCAGTATTTT. This gives the protein CATSRLASTDTQYF.

V and J are TRBV19 and TRBJ2-7; 12 nucleotides match TRBD1. The CDR3 length is 14 residues. J was trimmed by 6 bases and V by 10 bases; bases with no gene match: 10. Per germline, CDR1 LNHDA and CDR2 SQIVND (reference sequence). In DNA, the CDR3 is TGTGCCACCGAAACGGGACAGGGGGCGAGCGAGCAGTACTTC. It specifies CATETGQGASEQYF.

The V gene is TRBV5-1, the J gene TRBJ1-1; TRBD1 matches at 12 bases. Unmatched junction bases numbered 12, after V lost 3 bases and J lost 0 bases. The germline CDR1 and CDR2 sequences are SGHRS and YFSETQ. This CDR3 is built from 19 residues. The CDR3 sequence: CASSSGTGGGDRMNTEAFF. The CDR3 nucleotides are TGCGCCAGCAGCTCCGGGACAGGGGGCGGGGACCGGATGAACACTGAAGCTTTCTTT.

The chain has TRBV30 and TRBJ2-1; 12 bases align to TRBD2. Looked up from germline, CDR1 is GTSNPN and CDR2 is SVGIG (reference sequence). Trimming cost V 5 bases and J 7 bases; bases outside gene matches: 6. The length of the CDR3 is 14 residues. The CDR3 nucleotides read TGTGCCTGGGCGACTAGCGGGAGTAGGAATGAGCAGTTCTTC. Amino acids: CAWATSGSRNEQFF. Full variable domain (outside the CDR3, taken from reference TRBV30 and TRBJ2-1): SQTIHQWPATLVQPVGSPLSLECTVEGTSNPNLYWYRQAAGRGLQLLFYSVGIGQISSEVPQNLSASRPQDRQFILSSKKLLLSDSGFYLCAWATSGSRNEQFFGPGTRLTVL.

This clone has more than one count but fewer than ten. The V gene is TRBV28, the J gene TRBJ2-7, with 14 bases fitting TRBD2. The CDR3 length is 18 residues. Germline CDR1 reads MDHEN; CDR2 reads SYDVKM. Unmatched junction bases numbered 15, after V lost 7 bases and J lost 4 bases. This CDR3 is CASKGTGLAGARVYEQYF. The CDR3 DNA is TGTGCCAGCAAGGGGACGGGACTAGCGGGAGCGAGGGTGTACGAGCAGTACTTC.

This rearrangement joins TRBV9 to TRBJ2-7; 7 nucleotides match TRBD2. CDR1 SGDLS and CDR2 YYNGEE come from the germline V gene. The CDR3 is 15 amino acids. V trimming: 2 bases; J trimming: 2 bases; junction bases outside the gene matches: 7. The CDR3 region has the DNA TGTGCCAGCAGCGTGGAGGGAGGGTTGACCTACGAGCAGTACTTC. It is translated as CASSVEGGLTYEQYF.

The chain couples TRBV5-4 to TRBJ2-3, with 8 bases matching TRBD1. CDR3 length: 16 amino acids. V trimming: 2 bases; J trimming: 3 bases; junction bases outside the gene matches: 8. Germline V lookup: CDR1 SGHNT, CDR2 YYREEE (reference sequence). The CDR3 coding sequence is TGTGCCAGCAGCTTACCCAGGGGGCAGAGGACAGATACGCAGTATTTT. Its translation: CASSLPRGQRTDTQYF.

This clone was counted only a few times. Its ends do not fully match the called genes, so a read error is possible. This rearrangement joins TRBV18 to TRBJ2-5, with 8 nucleotides matching TRBD2. CDR3 length equals 11 residues. CDR1 is KGHSH and CDR2 is LQKENI in the germline V gene. Here the CDR3 reads CASSPGTRLDF. The CDR3 DNA sequence: TGTGCCAGCTCACCCGGGACTAGGTTGGACTTC.

V gene TRBV5-6 combines with J gene TRBJ2-7, with 9 nucleotides matching TRBD1. This CDR3 contains 14 residues. The ends lost 2 bases at V and 7 bases at J; junction bases unmatched: 7. Germline V gene lookup returns CDR1 SGHDT and CDR2 YYEEEE. Written as DNA, the CDR3 is TGTGCCAGCAGCTTTGGGACAGGGTTTTTGGAGCAGTACTTC. Translation: CASSFGTGFLEQYF.

The chain is built from TRBV5-4 and TRBJ2-7; D perhaps matches TRBD1 (6 bases). Germline assignment: CDR1 SGHNT and CDR2 YYREEE (reference sequence). V was clipped by 5 bases and J by 0 bases, with 12 bases between them. The CDR3 has 14 amino acids. Here the CDR3 DNA reads TGTGCCAGCAGAACCCGGGACACCTCCTACGAGCAGTACTTC. This sequence encodes CASRTRDTSYEQYF.

CDR3 DNA: TGTGCCAGCAGATCCGGGACAGGGGGCTTTGATGGCTACACCTTC. This codes for CASRSGTGGFDGYTF. The chain joins TRBV2 to TRBJ1-2; the match to TRBD1 covers 12 bases. In germline, CDR1 is SNHLY, CDR2 FYNNEI. The length of the CDR3 is 15 residues. V dropped 6 bases and J dropped 6; count of bases not matched to a gene: 8.

The chain recombines TRBV30 with TRBJ2-7, with 11 bases fitting TRBD1. The V and J ends lost 3 bases and 4 bases, in that order; junction bases with no gene match: 8. In germline, CDR1 is GTSNPN, CDR2 SVGIG (reference sequence). The CDR3 has 15 amino acids. The CDR3 loop is CAWSSAGQGAYEQYF. The CDR3 nucleotides are TGTGCCTGGAGCTCTGCCGGACAGGGGGCTTACGAGCAGTACTTC.

This clone was observed a single time. The chain has TRBV18 and TRBJ2-1; D not resolved. Trimming pared 6 bases from V and 8 bases from J, leaving 14 bases between. The CDR3 sequence is 13 residues long. The V gene's germline CDR1 is KGHSH and CDR2 LQKENI. CDR3 DNA sequence: TGTGCCAGCTCCCCTAACGATTTGGATGAGCAGTTCTTC. Protein: CASSPNDLDEQFF.

The count of this clone is one. This chain uses TRBV2 with TRBJ1-5, with D possibly matching TRBD1 (5 bases). Between the trimmed V and J ends, which lost 6 bases and 0 bases, there was a span of 12 bases. The CDR3 covers 15 residues. Germline V gives CDR1 SNHLY, CDR2 FYNNEI. The CDR3 reads CASRETELSNQPQHF. CDR3 nucleotide sequence: TGTGCCAGCAGAGAGACAGAACTTAGCAATCAGCCCCAGCATTTT.

J is TRBJ2-1 and V is TRBV2; 7 bases line up with TRBD2. The CDR3 totals 14 residues. Germline CDR1 reads SNHLY; CDR2 reads FYNNEI. The trim removed 4 bases at V and 6 bases at J, leaving 6 bases unmatched. CDR3: CASSGEAGPNEQFF. In nucleotides, the CDR3 is TGTGCCAGCAGTGGTGAAGCGGGACCCAATGAGCAGTTCTTC.